This T cell receptor beta chain was obtained from a study of blood T cell repertoires in COVID-19. Study information: The study drew acute and convalescent COVID-19 samples from the United States, Italy and Spain. PBMCs, B-cell-depleted T cells, or T cells provided the cDNA or gDNA that made up the material.

By frequency in the sample, this clone is medium-sized (0.01 to 0.1%). This CDR3 spans 14 amino acids. The V and J ends lost 5 bases and 2 bases respectively, with 13 bases between them. Germline V gives CDR1 SEHNR, CDR2 FQNEAQ (reference sequence). Produced via immunoSEQ multiplex PCR; TCRdb's table is partial and in-frame only. In the table there are roughly 52,000 clones, around nine tenths of which are singletons. What was sequenced was peripheral blood. The receptor's source is a man aged 60 to 69 with active COVID-19. The chain links TRBV7-9 to TRBJ2-7; D unresolved. In nucleotides, the CDR3 is TGTGCCAGCAGCGAATTAGAGTCCCCCTACGAGCAGTACTTC. Its protein is CASSELESPYEQYF.